The rows below give T cell receptor beta chains drawn from one sample of a study of CD8 T cells in Susac syndrome. MiXCR was run by TCRdb on the immunoSEQ multiplex PCR reads, yielding one entry per CDR3 protein. The sample has about 81,000 distinct CDR3 sequences, 94% seen once. The source material was CD8+ T cells from PBMCs. The receptors derive from a human donor with Susac syndrome. The CDR3 runs from the conserved cysteine through the conserved F or W. A D gene is named only where the DNA matches it firmly. Some rows have no size entry. The others give once, few or many, or a class for an expanded clone.

clone size | D gene | J gene | CDR3 length | V gene | CDR3 protein | CDR3 DNA
. | TRBD1 | TRBJ2-1 | 14 | TRBV24-1 | CATSDRGLWNEQFF | TGTGCCACCAGTGACAGGGGGCTATGGAATGAGCAGTTCTTC
. | . | TRBJ2-7 | 15 | TRBV20-1 | CSARDGGTSSYEQYF | TGCAGTGCTAGAGACGGCGGGACCTCTTCCTACGAGCAGTACTTC
. | . | TRBJ2-2 | 15 | TRBV2 | CASTRYRDPTGELFF | TGTGCCAGCACCCGATATAGGGACCCCACCGGGGAGCTGTTTTTT
. | . | TRBJ2-2 | 19 | TRBV6-1 | CASSNTIVGERENTGELFF | TGTGCCAGCAGCAATACAATCGTGGGGGAGAGGGAGAACACCGGGGAGCTGTTTTTT
. | . | TRBJ2-7 | 15 | TRBV19 | CASSNRPDYPFEQYF | TGTGCCAGTAGTAACAGACCCGATTATCCTTTCGAGCAGTACTTC
. | . | TRBJ1-1 | 15 | TRBV3-1 | CASSLDKSTYTEAFF | TGTGCCAGCAGCCTCGACAAGTCAACATACACTGAAGCTTTCTTT
. | . | TRBJ2-7 | 11 | TRBV28 | CASSRGPEQYF | TGTGCCAGCAGCCGAGGGCCCGAGCAGTACTTC
. | TRBD1 | TRBJ1-1 | 15 | TRBV3-1 | CASSQGNRGTTEAFF | TGTGCCAGCAGCCAGGGAAACAGGGGGACCACTGAAGCTTTCTTT
. | TRBD2 | TRBJ2-7 | 14 | TRBV5-1 | CASSLVAREGEQYF | TGCGCCAGCAGCTTGGTAGCTCGGGAGGGCGAGCAGTACTTC
. | . | TRBJ1-5 | 16 | TRBV12-3/TRBV12-4 | CASSLANRYEGQPQHF | TGTGCCAGCAGTTTAGCCAACCGGTACGAGGGGCAGCCCCAGCATTTT
. | . | TRBJ2-1 | 15 | TRBV24-1 | CATSDFEGSYNEQFF | TGTGCCACCAGTGATTTTGAAGGCTCCTACAATGAGCAGTTCTTC
. | . | TRBJ2-5 | 16 | TRBV6-5 | CASSYLKPAAEETQYF | TGTGCCAGCAGTTACCTGAAGCCCGCGGCAGAAGAGACCCAGTACTTC
once | . | TRBJ1-1 | 14 | TRBV27 | CASSSRTGTTEAFF | TGTGCCAGCAGTTCCCGGACTGGAACCACTGAAGCTTTCTTT
. | TRBD2 | TRBJ2-5 | 16 | TRBV11-2 | CASSRLRGGQKETQYF | TGTGCCAGCAGCCGGCTCCGGGGGGGCCAAAAAGAGACCCAGTACTTC
. | TRBD2 | TRBJ2-1 | 16 | TRBV6-2/TRBV6-3 | CASSSLWEGQGNEQFF | TGTGCCAGCAGTTCCCTGTGGGAGGGCCAGGGCAATGAGCAGTTCTTC
. | TRBD2 | TRBJ2-1 | 14 | TRBV28 | CASQRDFNYNEQFF | TGTGCCAGCCAGCGGGACTTTAACTACAATGAGCAGTTCTTC
. | . | TRBJ2-3 | 16 | TRBV5-6 | CASSLELADEADTQYF | TGTGCCAGCAGCTTGGAGTTGGCGGACGAGGCAGATACGCAGTATTTT